This TCR beta chain was retrieved from a study of cytomegalovirus exposure and HLA in healthy donors. About this clone: The target antigen is unknown.

General study findings and limits: The authors listed approximately 150 TCR beta chains as cytomegalovirus-associated. A missense DCLRE1C variant was associated with V- and J-gene trimming of TCR beta chains in a later analysis, and an independent cohort replicated the association. Later findings reportedly placed an Asian-associated ancestry cluster below the roughly 690-donor mean for N-insertions. Within the data, a cluster of highly shared sequence variants was likely a sequencing artifact.

Primers included in the PCR were 60 Vbeta and 13 Jbeta primers. Profiled with immunoSEQ multiplex PCR; TCRdb holds only in-frame clones, not every one. The sample comprises about 140,000 clones, around 80% of which are singletons, and 6.8% rests with the top ten. Germline V lookup: CDR1 MNHEY, CDR2 SVGAGI. The CDR3 consists of 15 residues. V dropped 8 bases and J dropped 7 bases, with 23 bases sitting between them. The clonotype was recovered from a man aged 35 to 55 in good health and CMV-seropositive. This chain uses TRBV6-5 with TRBJ1-1; D remains unclear. Sequencing was done on a sample of PBMCs. Here the CDR3 reads CASAAEVLPLGEAFF. The CDR3 nucleotides read TGTGCCAGCGCAGCCGAGGTCCTCCCCCTGGGTGAAGCTTTCTTT.